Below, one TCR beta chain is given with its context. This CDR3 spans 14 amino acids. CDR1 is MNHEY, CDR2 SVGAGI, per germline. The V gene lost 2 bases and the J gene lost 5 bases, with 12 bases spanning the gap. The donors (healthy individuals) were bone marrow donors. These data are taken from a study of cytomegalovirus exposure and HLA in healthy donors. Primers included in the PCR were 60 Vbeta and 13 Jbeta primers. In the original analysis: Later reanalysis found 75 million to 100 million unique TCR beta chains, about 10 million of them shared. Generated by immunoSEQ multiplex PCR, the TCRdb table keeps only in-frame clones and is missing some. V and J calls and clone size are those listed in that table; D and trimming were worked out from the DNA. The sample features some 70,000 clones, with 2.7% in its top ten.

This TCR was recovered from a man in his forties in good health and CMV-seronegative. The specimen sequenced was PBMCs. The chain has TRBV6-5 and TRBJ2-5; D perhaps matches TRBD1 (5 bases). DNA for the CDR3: TGTGCCAGCAGTTACAGCAGGGCCCGCGAGACCCAGTACTTC. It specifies CASSYSRARETQYF.